The 17 T cell receptor beta chains listed next were all sequenced from one sample in a study of shared clonotypes between healthy human individuals. Measured with immunoSEQ multiplex PCR; TCRdb has only the in-frame clones, and not every one. Found here are around 690,000 clones, 90% of them singletons; the top ten hold 30% to 35%. What was sequenced was memory CD8+ T cells from PBMCs. Subset defined: CD45RO+ cells pooled with CCR7-negative TemRA cells. The receptors here all came from a man aged 18-30 years in good health. Some clones in this sample may be carry-over from other donors' samples.

The chain couples TRBV11-2 to TRBJ2-2; D ambiguous. Germline-derived CDR1 and CDR2 are SGHAT and FQNNGV. V lost 4 bases and J 3 bases, leaving 15 bases between the germline ends. The CDR3 runs 16 residues. The CDR3 coding sequence is TGTGCCAGCAGCTCCCGACGGGTGGCCGACACCGGGGAGCTGTTTTTT. Its translation: CASSSRRVADTGELFF.

The chain carries TRBV11-2 and TRBJ2-3, with 7 positions matching TRBD1. This CDR3 comprises 16 residues. V gave up 4 bases and J gave up 2 bases; unmatched junction bases: 9. Germline V gene lookup returns CDR1 SGHAT and CDR2 FQNNGV. The CDR3 loop is CASSSRQGRATDTQYF. The CDR3 nucleotides read TGTGCCAGCAGCTCTAGACAGGGACGGGCCACAGATACGCAGTATTTT. Based on the CDR3 plus reference TRBV11-2 and TRBJ2-3, the full variable domain is EAGVAQSPRYKIIEKRQSVAFWCNPISGHATLYWYQQILGQGPKLLIQFQNNGVVDDSQLPKDRFSAERLKGVDSTLKIQPAKLEDSAVYLCASSSRQGRATDTQYFGPGTRLTVL.

The chain uses TRBV27 and TRBJ2-7; TRBD2 matches at 11 bases. Trimming took 6 bases from V and 0 from J; bases not matched to a gene: 16. Germline V lookup: CDR1 MNHEY, CDR2 SMNVEV (reference sequence). This CDR3 spans 19 amino acids. In DNA form, the CDR3 reads TGTGCCAGCAGGGGACGGGTCCGGATGGGACTAGCGGACTCCTACGAGCAGTACTTC. Residues: CASRGRVRMGLADSYEQYF.

This chain joins TRBV6-1 and TRBJ1-5; TRBD1 matches at 9 bases. Unmatched junction bases numbered 2, after V lost 3 bases and J lost 5 bases. CDR1 is MNHNS and CDR2 is SASEGT in the germline V gene. The length of the CDR3 is 14 residues. The CDR3 region has the DNA TGTGCCAGCAGTGACTGGACAGGGGATCAGCCCCAGCATTTT. Protein: CASSDWTGDQPQHF.

This clone was observed once. V is TRBV19 and J is TRBJ1-1; a possible D gene is TRBD1 (6 bases). This CDR3 region has 15 residues. Trimming took 2 bases from V and 0 from J, leaving 10 bases between them. Per germline, CDR1 LNHDA and CDR2 SQIVND (reference sequence). The CDR3, as DNA: TGTGCCAGTAGTATATGGGGGGCCATGAACACTGAAGCTTTCTTT. It codes for CASSIWGAMNTEAFF.

The V and J genes are TRBV19 and TRBJ2-7, with 10 bases aligning to TRBD2. V lost 2 bases to trimming and J lost 9 bases; unmatched junction nucleotides: 7. CDR3 size: 14 residues. Per the germline V gene, CDR1 is LNHDA and CDR2 is SQIVND (reference sequence). The CDR3 DNA reads TGTGCCAGTAGTATACTAGCGGGGGCCCATGTGCAGTACTTC. Its protein is CASSILAGAHVQYF.

The rearrangement links TRBV9 to TRBJ2-1; D gene unclear. Trimming cost V 4 bases and J 8 bases, with 10 bases left between them. The CDR3 sequence is 12 residues long. Germline V gene lookup returns CDR1 SGDLS and CDR2 YYNGEE. CDR3 sequence: CASSSHDDEQFF. In DNA, the CDR3 is TGTGCCAGCAGCTCACACGACGATGAGCAGTTCTTC.

J is TRBJ1-2 and V is TRBV9; D is unresolved. Trimming took off 4 bases at V and 4 bases at J, with 17 bases between the two ends. In germline, CDR1 is SGDLS, CDR2 YYNGEE. CDR3 length: 15 amino acids. The CDR3, as DNA: TGTGCCAGCAGCCCCTCCGGTACCGGGTCCTATGGCTACACCTTC. Amino acid sequence: CASSPSGTGSYGYTF.

This clone was seen once. The genes are TRBV28 and TRBJ2-2; D remains unclear. The CDR3 covers 11 residues. The germline gives CDR1 MDHEN, CDR2 SYDVKM. With 6 bases removed from V and 6 bases from J, the gap between germline ends came to 5 bases. Here the CDR3 reads CASRAPGELFF. The DNA of the CDR3 is TGTGCCAGCAGAGCCCCCGGGGAGCTGTTTTTT.

This rearrangement joins TRBV28 to TRBJ2-7; D possibly matches TRBD1 or TRBD2 (5 bases each). The CDR3 extends over 14 amino acids. Trimming stripped 5 bases from V and 5 bases from J, with 16 bases between. Germline-derived CDR1 and CDR2 are MDHEN and SYDVKM. CDR3: CASSLIPGPDEQYF. CDR3 sequence (DNA): TGTGCCAGCAGTCTTATACCGGGGCCGGACGAGCAGTACTTC.

The chain is built from TRBV10-3 and TRBJ2-3; TRBD2 aligns across 14 bases. The CDR3 is made up of 17 amino acids. The V and J ends lost 7 bases and 5 bases, in that order; junction bases with no gene match: 11. The V gene's germline CDR1 is ENHRY and CDR2 SYGVKD. The CDR3 spells CAINSGTSGRVLDTQYF. The CDR3 DNA reads TGTGCCATCAACTCCGGGACTAGCGGGAGAGTCCTAGATACGCAGTATTTT.

The chain uses TRBV27 and TRBJ2-7; D is unclear. The CDR3 consists of 14 residues. The V gene lost 11 bases and the J gene lost 0 bases, with 17 bases spanning the gap. Germline V lookup: CDR1 MNHEY, CDR2 SMNVEV (reference sequence). The CDR3 DNA reads TGTGCCCCCCGGGTTGACTTTCCCTCCTACGAGCAGTACTTC. Its translation: CAPRVDFPSYEQYF.

The genes are TRBV4-3 and TRBJ2-7, with a tentative D call TRBD1 (5 bases). The V end was cut by 3 bases, the J end by 0 bases, with 9 bases between. This CDR3 is built from 14 residues. Germline loops: CDR1 LGHNA, CDR2 YSLEER. CDR3 in DNA: TGCGCCAGCAGCCACCGACAGAACTCCTACGAGCAGTACTTC. It is translated as CASSHRQNSYEQYF.

This rearrangement joins TRBV13 to TRBJ2-5; 8 bases map to TRBD1. The end of the DNA is better explained by TRBJ2-7, so the J call may be wrong. Germline V gene sequence: CDR1 PRHDT, CDR2 FYEKMQ (reference sequence). CDR3 length: 15 amino acids. The CDR3 protein is CASSSRGQGRDEQYF. For the CDR3, the DNA is TGTGCCAGCAGCTCCCGCGGACAGGGTAGAGACGAGCAGTACTTC.

This sequence joins TRBV4-3 and TRBJ1-1, with D hard to call. This CDR3 comprises 13 residues. Trimming cost V 4 bases and J 7 bases, with 13 bases left between them. CDR1 LGHNA and CDR2 YSLEER come from the germline V gene. Here the CDR3 reads CASSPVSSNEAFF. The CDR3 coding sequence is TGCGCCAGCAGCCCAGTAAGTAGCAATGAAGCTTTCTTT.

The V and J genes are TRBV2 and TRBJ2-5, with TRBD1 matching over 7 bases. The germline V gene has CDR1 SNHLY and CDR2 FYNNEI. The CDR3 has 16 amino acids. The ends lost 5 bases at V and 1 base at J; junction bases unmatched: 10. The CDR3 DNA is TGTGCCAGCAGTCCCCAGGGGGTGGGCTTCCAAGAGACCCAGTACTTC. Protein: CASSPQGVGFQETQYF.

The V gene is TRBV7-2, the J gene TRBJ2-7, with 9 bases that match TRBD1. With 6 bases clipped from V and 2 bases from J, the junction kept 8 bases outside the gene matches. Per germline, CDR1 SGHTA and CDR2 FQGNSA. The CDR3 extends over 15 amino acids. DNA for the CDR3: TGTGCCAGCAGTTGGGTACAGGGGGCCGCCTACGAGCAGTACTTC. Protein product: CASSWVQGAAYEQYF. Variable domain in full (rest from reference TRBV7-2 and TRBJ2-7): GAGVSQSPSNKVTEKGKDVELRCDPISGHTALYWYRQSLGQGLEFLIYFQGNSAPDKSGLPSDRFSAERTGGSVSTLTIQRTQQEDSAVYLCASSWVQGAAYEQYFGPGTRLTVT.